This T cell receptor beta chain appears in the sequencing data of a study of chemoradiotherapy in HPV16-positive cancers. Study summary: A couple of HPV16-positive patients' cells yielded candidate HPV-specific clones and common motifs.

The table came from immunoSEQ multiplex PCR; TCRdb's copy has only in-frame clones and leaves some out. The repertoire consists of about 33,000 clones, with 70% to 90% occurring once and the leading ten covering roughly 2.2%. Losses at the gene ends were 5 bases for V and 3 bases for J; bases not matched to a gene: 9. This CDR3 is 15 amino acids long. Germline V gene data show CDR1 as KGHSH and CDR2 as LQKENI. Study-level points and caveats: Candidate HPV-specific clones and E7-related TCR motifs grew in tumor during treatment. For HPV16-positive patients, expanding HPV-responsive T cells associated with longer recurrence-free survival.

Repeated repertoire sampling spanned the course of chemoradiotherapy. Turning to this clone: The antigen remains undetermined.

Material: blood, obtained from a patient who underwent chemoradiotherapy. The receptor was derived from a human donor with HPV-associated anogenital cancer. V usage is TRBV18 and J usage is TRBJ1-1; 7 nucleotides match TRBD1. As DNA, the CDR3 is TGTGCCAGCTCAGCAACAGGGGTCGGGGACACTGAAGCTTTCTTT. Protein product: CASSATGVGDTEAFF.